The 2 T cell receptor beta chains below all came from one sample that was sequenced in a study of T cell changes during pregnancy in multiple sclerosis. Clones were read by immunoSEQ multiplex PCR, and TCRdb kept only the in-frame ones, dropping some. The repertoire has about 52,000 clones, over 80% of them found once; the top ten carry around 0.74%. Sequencing used CD4+ T cells from peripheral blood mononuclear cells, obtained in the third trimester of pregnancy. These receptor sequences come from a female donor with multiple sclerosis, enrolled in a pregnancy study.

A single count supports this clone. This chain uses TRBV19 with TRBJ1-5; D remains unclear. The CDR3 loop spans 14 amino acids. V was cut by 6 bases and J by 0 bases, with 9 bases left in between. Germline CDR1 LNHDA, CDR2 SQIVND (reference sequence). CDR3 bases: TGTGCCAGTAGGGCAGACTATAGCAATCAGCCCCAGCATTTT. The encoded protein is CASRADYSNQPQHF.

Many counts were recorded for this clone. The genes are TRBV7-2 and TRBJ2-5; 9 nucleotides align to TRBD1. Trimming cost V 1 base and J 5 bases; bases outside gene matches: 5. Germline V gene data show CDR1 as SGHTA and CDR2 as FQGNSA. The length of the CDR3 is 15 residues. The CDR3 DNA reads TGTGCCAGCAGCTTAGTGGACAGGGGTGGGGAGACCCAGTACTTC. Translation gives CASSLVDRGGETQYF. The whole variable domain, remainder taken from reference TRBV7-2 and TRBJ2-5, is GAGVSQSPSNKVTEKGKDVELRCDPISGHTALYWYRQSLGQGLEFLIYFQGNSAPDKSGLPSDRFSAERTGGSVSTLTIQRTQQEDSAVYLCASSLVDRGGETQYFGPGTRLLVL.